These 10 T cell receptor beta chains share one sample of origin, sequenced in a study of control samples from healthy donors and cancer patients. TCRdb's copy holds only in-frame clones and misses some; the assay was immunoSEQ multiplex PCR. The sample carries approximately 88,000 clones, more than 85% recorded once. Sequencing was carried out using blood. The origin of the receptors is a woman in her twenties or thirties in good health.

The V gene is TRBV5-1, the J gene TRBJ2-7; D gene unclear. The V and J ends lost 4 bases and 0 bases respectively, with 5 bases between them. The CDR3 length is 12 residues. Germline V CDR1 and CDR2: SGHRS, YFSETQ. CDR3: CASSQSSYEQYF. CDR3 nucleotide sequence: TGCGCCAGCAGCCAAAGCTCCTACGAGCAGTACTTC.

The genes are TRBV9 and TRBJ2-5; D might be TRBD2 (7 bases). With 2 bases removed from V and 4 bases from J, the gap between germline ends came to 12 bases. The CDR3 loop spans 14 amino acids. Germline CDR1 is SGDLS and CDR2 is YYNGEE. The DNA for the CDR3 is TGTGCCAGCAGCGTCGTAGGGGGGGCAGAGACCCAGTACTTC. Its protein is CASSVVGGAETQYF.

J is TRBJ1-4 and V is TRBV11-3, with D possibly TRBD1 on 5 matching bases. Per germline, CDR1 SGHNT and CDR2 YENEEA. V gave up 4 bases and J gave up 0 bases, with 9 bases separating them. CDR3 length: 15 residues. The CDR3 sequence is CASSSGPATNEKLFF. CDR3 nucleotides: TGTGCCAGCAGCTCGGGACCTGCAACTAATGAAAAACTGTTTTTT.

The chain combines TRBV30 with TRBJ1-1; D gene unclear. The CDR3 runs 13 residues. Germline loops: CDR1 GTSNPN, CDR2 SVGIG (reference sequence). Trimming cost V 4 bases and J 4 bases, with 13 bases left between them. CDR3 loop: CAWTMNSLTEAFF. In DNA, the CDR3 is TGTGCCTGGACCATGAACTCGCTCACTGAAGCTTTCTTT.

The rearrangement links TRBV3-1 (or the pseudogene TRBV3-2) to TRBJ2-7; 7 bases match TRBD2. CDR3 length: 13 amino acids. Germline values: CDR1 LGHDT, CDR2 YNNKEL (reference sequence). V shed 6 bases, J shed 2 bases, and the junction held 4 bases outside the gene matches. The CDR3: CASRTGGTYEQYF. CDR3 bases: TGTGCCAGCAGAACGGGAGGTACCTACGAGCAGTACTTC.

The V call is TRBV9, the J call TRBJ2-1; D assignment may be TRBD1 or TRBD2 (6 bases each). V was trimmed by 0 bases and J by 8 bases, leaving 12 bases between them. CDR3 length: 14 residues. CDR1 and CDR2 from the germline V gene are SGDLS and YYNGEE. CDR3 sequence: CASSVGQRGDEQFF. For the CDR3, the DNA is TGTGCCAGCAGCGTAGGGCAAAGGGGGGATGAGCAGTTCTTC.

This chain joins TRBV28 and TRBJ1-5, with D possibly TRBD1 on 6 matching bases. In germline, CDR1 is MDHEN, CDR2 SYDVKM. The CDR3 length is 18 residues. V was trimmed by 0 bases and J by 0 bases, leaving 15 bases between them. The CDR3 nucleotides read TGTGCCAGCAGTTTATGGGGGGCGGTCAGTTATAGCAATCAGCCCCAGCATTTT. Encoded protein: CASSLWGAVSYSNQPQHF.

This chain uses TRBV3-1 (or the pseudogene TRBV3-2) with TRBJ2-4, with TRBD2 matching over 9 bases. Germline lookup yields CDR1 LGHDT and CDR2 YNNKEL (reference sequence). The CDR3 contains 17 residues. With V trimmed by 1 base and J by 1 base, 5 bases remained unmatched. This CDR3 reads CASSQVRGRGAKNIQYF. As DNA, the CDR3 is TGTGCCAGCAGCCAAGTGCGCGGGAGGGGGGCCAAAAACATTCAGTACTTC.

V usage is TRBV7-6 and J usage is TRBJ1-3; no clear D. The CDR3 has 15 residues. The ends were cut back, 2 bases at V and 4 bases at J, with 12 bases in the middle. The V gene's germline CDR1 is SGHVS and CDR2 FNYEAQ. For the CDR3, the DNA is TGTGCCAGCAGCTTATCTCTTGGGTACGGAAACACCATATATTTT. Translation: CASSLSLGYGNTIYF.

The V and J genes are TRBV9 and TRBJ2-3; no clear D. The CDR3 has 16 amino acids. V was shortened by 3 bases and J by 0 bases, with 14 bases between the two germline ends. Germline CDR1 is SGDLS and CDR2 is YYNGEE. CDR3 loop: CASSARLSTSTDTQYF. The CDR3 nucleotides are TGTGCCAGCAGCGCCCGGCTTTCCACTAGCACAGATACGCAGTATTTT.